What follows are 29 T cell receptor beta chains derived from one specimen sequenced in a study of blood T cell repertoires in COVID-19. TCRdb's table, derived via immunoSEQ multiplex PCR, lists solely in-frame clones and lacks some. The sample has just over 200,000 clones, about nine tenths seen once. Source material: peripheral blood. The receptors stem from an elderly man with acute or convalescent COVID-19.

CDR3 sequence reads: CASSVAKAGGLGELFF. The CDR3 bases are TGTGCCAGCAGCGTAGCGAAAGCGGGAGGCCTCGGGGAGCTGTTTTTT. V and J are TRBV9 and TRBJ2-2; 9 nucleotides agree with TRBD2. In germline, CDR1 is SGDLS, CDR2 YYNGEE. The CDR3 runs to 16 residues. The J segment lost 7 bases and the V segment lost 0 bases, leaving 7 bases of the junction unmatched.

This clone has a handful of counts. The gene calls are TRBV5-1 and TRBJ2-7; TRBD1 is a possible D gene (6 bases). Germline-derived CDR1 and CDR2 are SGHRS and YFSETQ. The V gene lost 4 bases and the J gene lost 2 bases, with 19 bases spanning the gap. The CDR3 extends over 16 amino acids. CDR3 amino acids: CASSTARDKAPYEQYV. CDR3 coding DNA: TGCGCCAGCAGCACCGCCCGGGACAAAGCTCCCTACGAGCAGTACGTC.

The chain uses TRBV11-3 and TRBJ2-3, with TRBD2 identical over 10 bases. This CDR3 comprises 15 residues. V lost 5 bases and J lost 3; bases outside the gene matches: 5. Germline V gene lookup returns CDR1 SGHNT and CDR2 YENEEA. CDR3: CASSTPGLATDTQYF. DNA for the CDR3: TGTGCCAGCAGCACGCCGGGACTAGCGACAGATACGCAGTATTTT.

V gene TRBV5-5 combines with J gene TRBJ2-7; D ambiguous. The V end was cut by 5 bases, the J end by 2 bases, with 17 bases between. The CDR3 sequence is 15 residues long. The V gene's germline CDR1 is SGHKS and CDR2 YYEKEE (reference sequence). The CDR3 DNA sequence: TGTGCCAGCAGGTTTCAGCTGGGCACAGCCTACGAGCAGTACTTC. Its translation: CASRFQLGTAYEQYF.

On this clone: The same CDR3 also results from other DNA sequences found in this sample. The chain carries TRBV18 and TRBJ1-1; no firm D call. The CDR3 is 14 residues long. Per germline, CDR1 KGHSH and CDR2 LQKENI. Trimming shortened V by 0 bases and J by 1 base, and 6 bases separated the two germline ends. CDR3 sequence: CASSPPNKNTEAFF. The DNA of the CDR3 is TGTGCCAGCTCACCACCTAACAAGAACACTGAAGCTTTCTTT. Looking up the rest from reference TRBV18 and TRBJ1-1 gives the full variable domain: NAGVMQNPRHLVRRRGQEARLRCSPMKGHSHVYWYRQLPEEGLKFMVYLQKENIIDESGMPKERFSAEFPKEGPSILRIQQVVRGDSAAYFCASSPPNKNTEAFFGQGTRLTVV.

This rearrangement joins TRBV11-3 to TRBJ2-7; tentative D call: TRBD1 (6 bases). Germline CDR1 is SGHNT and CDR2 is YENEEA. The CDR3 loop spans 13 amino acids. The V end was cut by 5 bases, the J end by 1 base, with 9 bases between. Written as DNA, the CDR3 is TGTGCCAGCAGCCCCACAGGGTCCTACGAGCAGTACGTC. This sequence encodes CASSPTGSYEQYV.

This chain joins TRBV19 and TRBJ2-3; tentative D call: TRBD2 (6 bases). This CDR3 is built from 15 residues. The germline V gene has CDR1 LNHDA and CDR2 SQIVND (reference sequence). Trimming took off 5 bases at V and 6 bases at J, with 18 bases between the two ends. For the CDR3, the DNA is TGTGCCAGTAGTCCTGGGGCGGGATGGAGGGATACGCAGTATTTT. It codes for CASSPGAGWRDTQYF.

The CDR3 loop reads CASSDRGQGTGELFF. CDR3 nucleotide sequence: TGTGCCAGCAGTGATCGGGGACAGGGGACCGGGGAGCTGTTTTTT. The rearrangement links TRBV6-4 to TRBJ2-2; TRBD1 matches at 10 bases. The germline V gene encodes CDR1 MRHNA and CDR2 SNTAGT. The V gene end was trimmed by 3 bases and the J gene end by 5 bases; junction bases not matched to a gene: 3. The CDR3 length is 15 residues.

J is TRBJ2-3 and V is TRBV5-4, with D unclear. The CDR3 loop spans 14 amino acids. Germline CDR1 and CDR2: SGHNT and YYREEE (reference sequence). V lost 3 bases to trimming and J lost 1 base, with 9 bases between them. CDR3 loop: CASSSKRGTDTQYF. DNA of the CDR3: TGTGCCAGCAGCTCGAAGCGCGGCACAGATACGCAGTATTTT.

J is TRBJ1-5 and V is TRBV3-1 (or the pseudogene TRBV3-2); tentative D call: TRBD1 (5 bases). Germline assignment: CDR1 LGHDT and CDR2 YNNKEL (reference sequence). V gave up 2 bases and J gave up 6 bases, with 14 bases separating them. CDR3 length equals 15 residues. CDR3 sequence (DNA): TGTGCCAGCAGCCAATCAGTGGGGGGGGGTCAGCCCCAGCATTTT. Translated, it gives CASSQSVGGGQPQHF.

This clone was seen a handful of times. The rearrangement joins TRBV7-9 to TRBJ1-4; 9 nucleotides agree with TRBD1. CDR1 SEHNR and CDR2 FQNEAQ come from the germline V gene (reference sequence). V gave up 5 bases and J gave up 5 bases; unmatched junction bases: 6. The CDR3 consists of 15 residues. As DNA, the CDR3 is TGTGCCAGCAGCACCCGACAGGGGGAGAATGAAAAACTGTTTTTT. Encoded protein: CASSTRQGENEKLFF.

On this clone: Because the CDR3 is missing its conserved closing phenylalanine or tryptophan, this is likely a read error. It is unclear where the CDR3 begins or ends on the DNA, so no DNA is shown, and the CDR3 is as TCRdb lists it. V gene TRBV24-1 combines with J gene TRBJ2-7; no check of the table's D call, TRBD1, against the DNA was made. Germline loops: CDR1 KGHDR, CDR2 SFDVKD. Inclusive of both ends, the CDR3 amounts to 9 amino acids. This CDR3 reads CATSGSCLS.

CDR3 sequence: CASSLLGGGRNEQFF. For the CDR3, the DNA is TGTGCCAGCAGTCTTCTCGGGGGGGGCAGGAATGAGCAGTTCTTC. This chain links TRBV6-6 with TRBJ2-1; 8 bases map to TRBD2. The CDR3 runs 15 residues. The J segment lost 7 bases and the V segment lost 5 bases, leaving 10 bases of the junction unmatched. Germline V gene lookup returns CDR1 MNHNY and CDR2 SVGAGI (reference sequence).

V and J are TRBV19 and TRBJ2-3; no clear D. CDR3 length: 15 residues. Germline V gene lookup returns CDR1 LNHDA and CDR2 SQIVND (reference sequence). V lost 4 bases and J 2 bases, leaving 13 bases between the germline ends. DNA of the CDR3: TGTGCCAGTAGTAAGAGATCCACCTACACAGATACGCAGTATTTT. This sequence encodes CASSKRSTYTDTQYF. The variable domain in full, with the rest retrieved from reference TRBV19 and TRBJ2-3, is DGGITQSPKYLFRKEGQNVTLSCEQNLNHDAMYWYRQDPGQGLRLIYYSQIVNDFQKGDIAEGYSVSREKKESFPLTVTSAQKNPTAFYLCASSKRSTYTDTQYFGPGTRLTVL.

The V and J genes are TRBV30 and TRBJ2-1, with 14 bases identical to TRBD2. After removal of 5 bases from V and 0 bases from J, the junction contained 3 bases not matched to a gene. Germline CDR1 GTSNPN, CDR2 SVGIG (reference sequence). The CDR3 is made up of 16 amino acids. CDR3 residues: CAWRTSGRRSYNEQFF. CDR3 DNA: TGTGCCTGGCGGACTAGCGGGAGGCGCTCCTACAATGAGCAGTTCTTC.

The chain carries TRBV5-1 and TRBJ2-2; tentatively, D is TRBD2 (5 bases). The germline CDR1 and CDR2 sequences are SGHRS and YFSETQ. The CDR3 is 14 residues long. The ends were cut back, 5 bases at V and 0 bases at J, with 8 bases in the middle. This CDR3 reads CASRRVANTGELFF. CDR3 DNA: TGCGCCAGCAGGAGGGTAGCGAACACCGGGGAGCTGTTTTTT.

The J gene is TRBJ2-2, the V gene TRBV9; 7 bases agree with TRBD2. CDR1 and CDR2 (germline): SGDLS, YYNGEE. The length of the CDR3 is 15 residues. V was pared by 4 bases and J by 6 bases, with 9 bases of the junction left unmatched. The CDR3 region is CASSPGGSWAGELFF. In DNA form, the CDR3 reads TGTGCCAGCAGCCCGGGGGGTTCATGGGCCGGGGAGCTGTTTTTT.

This clone appeared once. The rearrangement links TRBV6-5 to TRBJ1-5, with D possibly matching TRBD1 (5 bases). The CDR3 sequence is 15 residues long. The V and J ends lost 2 bases and 2 bases respectively, with 10 bases between them. CDR1 is MNHEY and CDR2 is SVGAGI in the germline V gene. The CDR3, as DNA: TGTGCCAGCAGTTACGCCGCGGGGGGCAATCAGCCCCAGCATTTT. Translating gives CASSYAAGGNQPQHF.

The rearrangement joins TRBV27 to TRBJ2-3; D call uncertain. Trimming pared 6 bases from V and 9 bases from J, leaving 13 bases between. CDR1 and CDR2 from the germline V gene are MNHEY and SMNVEV (reference sequence). The CDR3 extends over 12 amino acids. CDR3 bases: TGTGCCAGCAGCAGCCCCCCAGGCACGCAGTATTTT. Amino acid sequence: CASSSPPGTQYF.

This chain connects TRBV5-3 to TRBJ2-7; 13 nucleotides match TRBD2. TRBV5-3 counts as an open reading frame of uncertain function. Losses at the gene ends were 0 bases for V and 3 bases for J; bases not matched to a gene: 6. The CDR3 sequence is 17 residues long. The CDR3 nucleotides read TGTGCCAGAAGCTTGGCAAGGACTAGCGGGAGTTTCTACGAGCAGTACGTC. Encoded protein: CARSLARTSGSFYEQYV.

The rearrangement uses TRBV10-3 and TRBJ1-1; D is unresolved. Trimming left V 4 bases short and J 4 bases short, with 13 bases between. The length of the CDR3 is 14 residues. Germline CDR1 ENHRY, CDR2 SYGVKD. CDR3 sequence: CAISGRPSGTEAFF. As DNA, the CDR3 is TGTGCCATCAGTGGAAGGCCCTCGGGCACTGAAGCTTTCTTT.

This chain uses TRBV5-1 with TRBJ2-1, with 15 bases identical to TRBD2. Germline V gives CDR1 SGHRS, CDR2 YFSETQ. Trimming at V came to 2 bases and at J to 0 bases, leaving 3 bases not matched to a gene. The CDR3 contains 18 residues. The CDR3 loop reads CASSFGLAGGVSYNEQFF. The CDR3 DNA reads TGCGCCAGCAGCTTCGGACTAGCGGGAGGGGTCTCCTACAATGAGCAGTTCTTC.

J is TRBJ2-5 and V is TRBV19, with a weak D call TRBD2 (5 bases). V lost 6 bases, J lost 3 bases, and 14 bases lay in between. This CDR3 has 14 residues. Germline loops: CDR1 LNHDA, CDR2 SQIVND (reference sequence). CDR3 nucleotide sequence: TGTGCCAGTAGCCCCCTAGGGAGCGAAGAGACCCAGTACTTC. It yields the protein CASSPLGSEETQYF.

This rearrangement joins TRBV23-1 to TRBJ1-4; TRBD1 might be the D (5 bases). TRBV23-1 carries the ORF label, with uncertain function. The CDR3 is 17 residues long. Trimming removed 3 bases from V and 5 bases from J, with 19 bases in between. CDR3 sequence (DNA): TGCGCCAGCAGTCACCCAGGATCCTGGGGGGAAAATGAAAAACTGTTTTTT. Amino acids: CASSHPGSWGENEKLFF.

V and J are TRBV10-3 and TRBJ1-1, with no clear D. The CDR3 has 14 residues. The V gene's germline CDR1 is ENHRY and CDR2 SYGVKD. Trimming removed 2 bases at V and 4 bases at J, with 11 bases between. CDR3 nucleotide sequence: TGTGCCATCAGTGAGAGTCCGGGAATCACTGAAGCTTTCTTT. As protein: CAISESPGITEAFF.

The J gene is TRBJ2-7, the V gene TRBV11-2, with D tentatively TRBD1 (5 bases). Trimming took off 2 bases at V and 4 bases at J, with 12 bases between the two ends. The CDR3 is 14 residues long. Germline lookup yields CDR1 SGHAT and CDR2 FQNNGV. The CDR3 reads CASSLNRGTYEQYV. The CDR3 region has the DNA TGTGCCAGCAGCTTAAATAGGGGCACTTACGAGCAGTACGTC.

This chain uses TRBV10-1 with TRBJ2-1; 7 bases are a match to TRBD2. CDR3 length equals 15 residues. CDR1 is WNHNN, CDR2 SYGVQD, per germline (reference sequence). The ends lost 4 bases at V and 3 bases at J; junction bases unmatched: 6. The CDR3 sequence is CASSARSGIYNEQFF. The CDR3, as DNA: TGCGCCAGCAGTGCACGGAGCGGGATCTACAATGAGCAGTTCTTC.

The chain uses TRBV29-1 and TRBJ1-1, with a possible D match to TRBD1 (5 bases). CDR3 length: 14 residues. Germline V gene sequence: CDR1 SQVTM, CDR2 ANQGSEA. Trimming removed 4 bases from V and 4 bases from J, with 16 bases in between. The CDR3 nucleotides are TGCAGCGTTGGGGCCAGGGATATTAGCACTGAAGCTTTCTTT. Encoded protein: CSVGARDISTEAFF.

This chain uses TRBV5-1 with TRBJ2-1; perhaps TRBD2 as D (5 bases). The CDR3 spans 13 residues. Per the germline V gene, CDR1 is SGHRS and CDR2 is YFSETQ. Deletions cut 3 bases from V and 10 bases from J, with 14 bases between. This CDR3 is CASSSLAASEQFF. CDR3 nucleotide sequence: TGCGCCAGCAGCTCCCTCGCGGCTAGCGAGCAGTTCTTC.